The source of this T cell receptor beta chain is a study of T-cell reconstitution after alpha-beta-depleted transplantation in children. The TCRbeta library was prepared with unique molecular identifiers. From the PCR reads, TCRdb called clonotypes with MiXCR, one entry per CDR3 protein. The repertoire has around 370,000 distinct CDR3 sequences, around 10% of them found once; the top ten carry around 2.4%. V gave up 0 bases and J gave up 6 bases, with 11 bases separating them. There are 14 residues in the CDR3. CDR1 is SGHRS and CDR2 is YFSETQ in the germline V gene. The sample was PBMCs from the stem cell graft donor, taken from the stem cell graft. V is TRBV5-1 and J is TRBJ2-3; D unresolved. The origin of this receptor is a human donor who donated a stem cell graft to a child with acute lymphoblastic leukemia. CDR3 nucleotides: TGCGCCAGCAGCTTGGACGCCGCTCTCGATACGCAGTATTTT. This translates into CASSLDAALDTQYF.